In its sample, the clone carrying this TCR beta chain was seen a few times. The antigen is undetermined. The sample originates from a study of T-cell reconstitution after alpha-beta-depleted transplantation in children. Study outcomes and limitations: Surviving recipient T cells and intrathymic progenitors accounted for some patients' high TCRbeta diversity at day 60. Reportedly, roughly two months post-transplant, alpha-beta T cells arose from several hundred expanded graft clones. T-cell counts and diversity at one year following transplant were attributed mainly to newly produced T cells.

It was with unique molecular identifiers that the TCRbeta library was prepared. From the PCR reads, TCRdb called clonotypes with MiXCR, one entry per CDR3 protein. This sample carries about 240,000 distinct CDR3 sequences, about 26% of them seen once, and the ten largest clones take around 2.5%. From germline, CDR1 is SGHAT and CDR2 FQNNGV. The CDR3 covers 15 residues. Trimming took off 5 bases at V and 0 bases at J, with 13 bases between the two ends. The chain employs TRBV11-2 and TRBJ2-5; D is possibly TRBD1 or TRBD2 (5 bases each). This receptor was identified in a girl aged 2 to 9 with Fanconi anemia, due to receive a stem cell transplant. The sequencing here drew on PBMCs, taken before TCRalphabeta/CD19-depleted stem cell transplant. CDR3: CASSPGLGYQETQYF. The CDR3 nucleotides read TGTGCCAGCAGCCCGGGGCTGGGGTACCAAGAGACCCAGTACTTC.